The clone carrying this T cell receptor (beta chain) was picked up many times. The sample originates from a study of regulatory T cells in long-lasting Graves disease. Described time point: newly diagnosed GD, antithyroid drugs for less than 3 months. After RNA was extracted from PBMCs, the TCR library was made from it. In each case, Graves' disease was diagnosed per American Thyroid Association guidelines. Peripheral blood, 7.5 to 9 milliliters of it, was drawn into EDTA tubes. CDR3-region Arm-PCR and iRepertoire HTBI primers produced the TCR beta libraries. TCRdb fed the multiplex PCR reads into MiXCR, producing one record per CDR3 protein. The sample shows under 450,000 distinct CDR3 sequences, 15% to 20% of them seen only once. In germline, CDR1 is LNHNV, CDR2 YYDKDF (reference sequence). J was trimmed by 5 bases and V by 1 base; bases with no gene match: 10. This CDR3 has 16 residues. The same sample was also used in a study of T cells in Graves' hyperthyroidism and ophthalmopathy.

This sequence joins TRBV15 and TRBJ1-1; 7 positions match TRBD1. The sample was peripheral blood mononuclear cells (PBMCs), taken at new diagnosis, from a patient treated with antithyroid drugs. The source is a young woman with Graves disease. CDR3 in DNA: TGTGCCACCAGCAGAGGTGGATTAGGGGGCGAGACTGAAGCTTTCTTT. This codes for CATSRGGLGGETEAFF. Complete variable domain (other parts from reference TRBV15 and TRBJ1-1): DAMVIQNPRYQVTQFGKPVTLSCSQTLNHNVMYWYQQKSSQAPKLLFHYYDKDFNNEADTPDNFQSRRPNTSFCFLDIRSPGLGDTAMYLCATSRGGLGGETEAFFGQGTRLTVV.